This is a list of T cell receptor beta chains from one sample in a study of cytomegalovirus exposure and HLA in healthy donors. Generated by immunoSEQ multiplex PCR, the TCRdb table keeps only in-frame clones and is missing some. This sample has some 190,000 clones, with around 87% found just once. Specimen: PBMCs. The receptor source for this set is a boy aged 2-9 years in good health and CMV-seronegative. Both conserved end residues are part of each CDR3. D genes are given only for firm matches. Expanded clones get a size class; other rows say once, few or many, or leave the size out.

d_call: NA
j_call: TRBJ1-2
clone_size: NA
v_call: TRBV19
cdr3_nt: TGTGCCAGCAGAGACAGGATCGGATATGGCTACACCTTC
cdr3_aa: CASRDRIGYGYTF

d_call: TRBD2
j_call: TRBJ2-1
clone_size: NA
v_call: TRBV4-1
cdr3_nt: TGCGCCAGCAGCCAGAAACAACTAGCGAACGAGCAGTTCTTC
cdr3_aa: CASSQKQLANEQFF

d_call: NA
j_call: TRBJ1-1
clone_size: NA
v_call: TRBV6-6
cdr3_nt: TGTGCCAGCAGTTACTCGGCCGGGTTAGCCACTGAAGCTTTCTTT
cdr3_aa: CASSYSAGLATEAFF

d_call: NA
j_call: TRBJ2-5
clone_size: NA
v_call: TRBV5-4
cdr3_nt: TGTGCCAGCAGCACAGGACTATACGAGACCCAGTACTTC
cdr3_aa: CASSTGLYETQYF

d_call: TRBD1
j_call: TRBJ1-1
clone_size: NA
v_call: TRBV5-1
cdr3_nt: TGCGCCAACAGCTTGGGGACAGGGTTTGCGAACACTGAAGCTTTCTTT
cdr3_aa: CANSLGTGFANTEAFF

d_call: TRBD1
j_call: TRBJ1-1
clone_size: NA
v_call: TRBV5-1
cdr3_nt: TGCGCCAGCAGCTCCCGACAGGGGGCATCAACTGAAGCTTTCTTT
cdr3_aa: CASSSRQGASTEAFF

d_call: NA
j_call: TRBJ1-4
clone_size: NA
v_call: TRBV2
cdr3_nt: TGTGCCAGCACCGCCCGGGGGGCCCTAAATGAAAAACTGTTTTTT
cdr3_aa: CASTARGALNEKLFF

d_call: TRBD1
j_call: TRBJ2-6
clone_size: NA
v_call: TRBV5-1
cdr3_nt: TGCGCCAGCAGCTTGGCCTCGACAGGGTTATCCGGGGCCAACGTCCTGACTTTC
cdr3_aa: CASSLASTGLSGANVLTF

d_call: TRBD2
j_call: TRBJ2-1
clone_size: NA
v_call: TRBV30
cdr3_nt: TGTGCCTGGGCCCCGGGACTAGCGGACAATGAGCAGTTCTTC
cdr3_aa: CAWAPGLADNEQFF

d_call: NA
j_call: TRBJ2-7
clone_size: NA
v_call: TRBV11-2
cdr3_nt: TGTGCCAGCAGCTTAAAAGGGCTGGGAGTTGGGTACGAGCAGTACTTC
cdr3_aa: CASSLKGLGVGYEQYF

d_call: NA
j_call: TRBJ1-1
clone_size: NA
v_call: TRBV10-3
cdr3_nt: TGTGCCATCAGTGAGTCGGAGATGAACACTGAAGCTTTCTTT
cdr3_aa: CAISESEMNTEAFF

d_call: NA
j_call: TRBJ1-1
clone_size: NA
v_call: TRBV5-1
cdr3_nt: TGCGCCAGCAGCTTCGTCCGGAGTACCATCCGGGGAGTGAACACTGAAGCTTTCTTT
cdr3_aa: CASSFVRSTIRGVNTEAFF

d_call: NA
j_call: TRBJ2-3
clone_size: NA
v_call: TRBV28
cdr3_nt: TGTGCCAGCAGTGGCGGGAGCACAGATACGCAGTATTTT
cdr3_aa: CASSGGSTDTQYF

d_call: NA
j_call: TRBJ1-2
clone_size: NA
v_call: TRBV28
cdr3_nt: TGTGCCAGCAGTTTACAGGGGTACTATGGCTACACCTTC
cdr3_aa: CASSLQGYYGYTF

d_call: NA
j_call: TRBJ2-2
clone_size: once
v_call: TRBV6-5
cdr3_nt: TGTGCCAGCAGTTACGATAGGAGGGTCGCCGGGGAGCTGTTTTTT
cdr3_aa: CASSYDRRVAGELFF

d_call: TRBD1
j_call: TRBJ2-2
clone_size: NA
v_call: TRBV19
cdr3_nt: TGTGCCAGTAGTATTACGGACAGGGGGTTCTCTGGGGAGCTGTTTTTT
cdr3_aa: CASSITDRGFSGELFF

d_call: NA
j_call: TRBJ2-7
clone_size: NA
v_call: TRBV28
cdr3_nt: TGTGCCAGCAGCTCCTTAGACCGACAGTACGAGCAGTACTTC
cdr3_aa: CASSSLDRQYEQYF

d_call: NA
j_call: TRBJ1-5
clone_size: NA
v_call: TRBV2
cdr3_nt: TGTGCCAGCAGTAACCCGGGAGGCAGCGCGAATCAGCCCCAGCATTTT
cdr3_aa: CASSNPGGSANQPQHF

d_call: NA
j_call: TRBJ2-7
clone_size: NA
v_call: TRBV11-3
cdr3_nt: TGTGCCAGCAGCTCTGGAGCGAGGGAGCAGTACTTC
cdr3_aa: CASSSGAREQYF

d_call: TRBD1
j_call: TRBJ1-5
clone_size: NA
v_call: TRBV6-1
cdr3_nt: TGTGCCAGCAGGATCACAGGGGGACAGCCCCAGCATTTT
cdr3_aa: CASRITGGQPQHF

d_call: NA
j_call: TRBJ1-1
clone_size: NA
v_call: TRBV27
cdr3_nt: TGTGCCAGCAGTTTATCCGGTGTGCGCTTGAACACTGAAGCTTTCTTT
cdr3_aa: CASSLSGVRLNTEAFF

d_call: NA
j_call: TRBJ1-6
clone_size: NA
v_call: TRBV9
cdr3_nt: TGTGCCAGCAGCGCACTAGGACGCAACTTTGGAGATTCACCCCTCCACTTT
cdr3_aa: CASSALGRNFGDSPLHF

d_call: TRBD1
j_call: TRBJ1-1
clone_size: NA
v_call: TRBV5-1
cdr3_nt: TGCGCCAGCAGCAGGGAGACAGGGAGAGTGAACACTGAAGCTTTCTTT
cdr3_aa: CASSRETGRVNTEAFF

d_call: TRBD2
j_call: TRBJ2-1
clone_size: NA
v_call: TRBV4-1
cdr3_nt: TGCGCCAGCAGCCCCATAGCGGGGTTTGAGCAGTTCTTC
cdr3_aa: CASSPIAGFEQFF

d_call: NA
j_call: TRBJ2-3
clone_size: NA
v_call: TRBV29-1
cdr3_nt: TGCAGCGTTGAAGGCGGGGCTCAAGAAGTCACAGATACGCAGTATTTT
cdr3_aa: CSVEGGAQEVTDTQYF